This record looks at one T cell receptor beta chain sequence and its context. This CDR3 comprises 19 residues. With 3 bases clipped from V and 4 bases from J, the junction kept 13 bases outside the gene matches. Germline V gene sequence: CDR1 LGHDT, CDR2 YNNKEL (reference sequence). The data are from a study of blood T cell repertoires in COVID-19. For the study at large: Collection of acute and convalescent COVID-19 samples took place in the United States, Italy and Spain. PBMCs, B-cell-depleted T cells, or T cells provided the cDNA or gDNA that made up the material.

Original processing methods: Reference gene primer amplification in the assay estimated nucleated cell counts. The assay was immunoSEQ multiplex PCR, and TCRdb's table has in-frame clones only and misses some. V and J calls and clone size come straight from that table; D and trimming were deduced from the DNA. The table lists about 98,000 clones, roughly 85% of them singletons, with 2% to 2.5% in the top ten. The clonotype originates from a man over 45 with active COVID-19. The material sequenced was peripheral blood. The chain couples TRBV3-1 (or the pseudogene TRBV3-2) to TRBJ2-7; 15 nucleotides match TRBD2. The CDR3 sequence is CASSHRTSGGALSRYEQYF. The CDR3, as DNA: TGTGCCAGCAGCCACAGGACTAGCGGGGGGGCCCTATCAAGGTACGAGCAGTACTTC.